These 9 T cell receptor beta chains were all obtained from the same sample, sequenced in a study of a mutant IDH1 vaccine in newly diagnosed glioma. The antigens for these receptors are not known. Time point here: week 23, last vaccination. Every vaccination contained 300 ug of the mutant IDH1 20-mer peptide and was paired with topical imiquimod. Sequencing was performed with immunoSEQ multiplex PCR; in TCRdb, only in-frame clones are kept and a portion is missing. In the table there are under 85,000 clones, around 85% of which are singletons. The material was PBMCs, obtained from a glioma patient whose treatment included an IDH1 peptide vaccine. The receptors derive from a woman aged 50 to 65 with glioma.

This chain's CDR3 is CASSAGMLYEQYF. In DNA form, the CDR3 reads TGTGCCAGTAGTGCGGGGATGCTCTACGAGCAGTACTTC. The chain carries TRBV19 and TRBJ2-7, with D maybe TRBD2 (6 bases). V was cut by 5 bases and J by 3 bases, with 11 bases left in between. The CDR3 consists of 13 residues. Germline CDR1 reads LNHDA; CDR2 reads SQIVND (reference sequence).

CDR3 region: CASSSDQGQETQYF. DNA for the CDR3: TGTGCCAGCAGTTCCGACCAAGGCCAAGAGACCCAGTACTTC. V usage is TRBV6-5 and J usage is TRBJ2-5; D unresolved. CDR3 size: 14 residues. V gave up 4 bases and J gave up 1 base, with 10 bases separating them. Germline values: CDR1 MNHEY, CDR2 SVGAGI.

The V call is TRBV2, the J call TRBJ2-7; 7 bases map to TRBD2. Germline trimming cut 6 bases from V and 3 bases from J; bases unmatched to any gene: 14. CDR1 is SNHLY and CDR2 is FYNNEI in the germline V gene. The CDR3 runs 16 residues. The DNA of the CDR3 is TGTGCCAGCAGACCCCGGGGCCGCGGGAGAGGCTACGAGCAGTACTTC. Its protein is CASRPRGRGRGYEQYF.

The V and J genes are TRBV30 and TRBJ2-4; 8 nucleotides match TRBD1. The germline CDR1 and CDR2 sequences are GTSNPN and SVGIG (reference sequence). The CDR3 spans 11 residues. V lost 7 bases, J lost 10 bases, and 6 bases stayed unmatched. The CDR3 DNA reads TGTGCCTCCGGACAGGGCGAAATTCAGTACTTC. Protein: CASGQGEIQYF.

The J gene is TRBJ1-5, the V gene TRBV5-1; tentative D call: TRBD1 (6 bases). The CDR3 consists of 15 residues. The V end was cut by 1 base, the J end by 3 bases, with 11 bases between. Per germline, CDR1 SGHRS and CDR2 YFSETQ. The CDR3 DNA reads as TGCGCCAGCAGCTTGACAGGGTGGGCCAATCAGCCCCAGCATTTT. Translating gives CASSLTGWANQPQHF.

V and J are TRBV30 and TRBJ1-1; D is ambiguous. Trimming took off 0 bases at V and 3 bases at J, with 8 bases between the two ends. This CDR3 region has 13 residues. Germline CDR1 GTSNPN, CDR2 SVGIG (reference sequence). The CDR3 reads CAWSVGGDTEAFF. The CDR3 region has the DNA TGTGCCTGGAGTGTAGGCGGGGACACTGAAGCTTTCTTT.

This CDR3 reads CASSGDRASNQPQHF. CDR3 nucleotides: TGTGCCAGCAGTGGCGACAGGGCTAGCAATCAGCCCCAGCATTTT. The chain combines TRBV2 with TRBJ1-5; TRBD1 matches 7 bases. The ends lost 4 bases at V and 0 bases at J; junction bases unmatched: 3. The length of the CDR3 is 15 residues. Germline V gives CDR1 SNHLY, CDR2 FYNNEI.

The V gene is TRBV7-2, the J gene TRBJ2-1, with 10 positions matching TRBD1. After removal of 4 bases from V and 6 bases from J, the junction contained 6 bases not matched to a gene. Germline V CDR1 and CDR2: SGHTA, FQGNSA. CDR3 length: 15 amino acids. The CDR3 protein is CASSYRQGAANEQFF. CDR3 in DNA: TGTGCCAGCAGCTATAGACAGGGGGCGGCCAATGAGCAGTTCTTC. Full variable domain (missing parts from reference TRBV7-2 and TRBJ2-1): GAGVSQSPSNKVTEKGKDVELRCDPISGHTALYWYRQSLGQGLEFLIYFQGNSAPDKSGLPSDRFSAERTGGSVSTLTIQRTQQEDSAVYLCASSYRQGAANEQFFGPGTRLTVL.

The chain uses TRBV10-3 and TRBJ1-3; weak D call: TRBD1 (6 bases). CDR1 is ENHRY and CDR2 is SYGVKD in the germline V gene. V was cut by 3 bases and J by 4 bases, with 16 bases left in between. CDR3 length: 16 amino acids. CDR3 sequence: CAISDGAGGRGNTIYF. In DNA, the CDR3 is TGTGCCATCAGTGACGGGGCCGGGGGGCGAGGAAACACCATATATTTT.